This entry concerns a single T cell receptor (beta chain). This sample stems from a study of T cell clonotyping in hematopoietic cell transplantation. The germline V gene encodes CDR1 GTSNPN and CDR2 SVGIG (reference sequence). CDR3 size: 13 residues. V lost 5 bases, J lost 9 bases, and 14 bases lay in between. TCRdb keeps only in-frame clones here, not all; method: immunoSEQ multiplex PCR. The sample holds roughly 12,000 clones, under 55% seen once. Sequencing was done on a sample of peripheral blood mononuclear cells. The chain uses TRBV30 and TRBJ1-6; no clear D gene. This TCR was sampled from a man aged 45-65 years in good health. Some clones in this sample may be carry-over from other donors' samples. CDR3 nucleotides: TGTGCCTGGGGCATGAAGGGAGGTTCACCCCTCCACTTT. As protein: CAWGMKGGSPLHF.